The T cell receptor (beta chain) described here comes from a study of T cell responses to AZD1222 COVID-19 vaccine. Only in-frame clones appear in the TCRdb table, and some are missing; sequencing was by immunoSEQ multiplex PCR. Among over 85,000 clones, 85% to 95% were seen once, and the ten largest hold over 6%. Points from the study as a whole: Epitopes outside B.1.351 and B.1.1.7 mutated regions reportedly drew nearly half of spike TCRs. Spike-specific TCR breadth and depth both grew after two AZD1222 doses. Regions 160-218 and 743-854 dominated among vaccine-associated CD4 TCRs spanning spike.

Regarding this clone: The antigen is undetermined.

Germline V gene data show CDR1 as GTSNPN and CDR2 as SVGIG (reference sequence). The CDR3 totals 11 residues. V shed 1 base and J shed 4 bases, with 2 bases lying between them. This TCR was recovered from an adult in good health. Sample: peripheral blood, taken on day 0 of AZD1222 vaccination. The rearrangement uses TRBV30 and TRBJ2-1; D is ambiguous. The CDR3 loop is CAWSGYNEQFF. The DNA of the CDR3 is TGTGCCTGGAGTGGGTACAATGAGCAGTTCTTC.